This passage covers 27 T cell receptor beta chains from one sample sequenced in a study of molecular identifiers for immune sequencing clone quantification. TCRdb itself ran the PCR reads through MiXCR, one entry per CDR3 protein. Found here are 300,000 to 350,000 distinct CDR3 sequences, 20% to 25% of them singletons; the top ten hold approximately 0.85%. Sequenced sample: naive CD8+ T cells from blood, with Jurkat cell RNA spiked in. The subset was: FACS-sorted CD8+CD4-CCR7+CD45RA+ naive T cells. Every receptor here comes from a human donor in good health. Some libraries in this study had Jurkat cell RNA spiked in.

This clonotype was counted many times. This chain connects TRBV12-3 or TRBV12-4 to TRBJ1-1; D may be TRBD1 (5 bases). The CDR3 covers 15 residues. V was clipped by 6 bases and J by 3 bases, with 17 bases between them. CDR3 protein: CASSRRGGADTEAFF. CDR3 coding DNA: TGTGCCAGCAGCCGGAGGGGTGGGGCGGACACTGAAGCTTTCTTT.

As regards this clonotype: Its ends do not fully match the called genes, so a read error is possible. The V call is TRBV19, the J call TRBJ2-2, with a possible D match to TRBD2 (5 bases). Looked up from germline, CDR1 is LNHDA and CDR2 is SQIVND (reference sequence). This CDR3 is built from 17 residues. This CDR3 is CASSDPLIASNTGEPFF. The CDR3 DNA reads TGTGCCAGTAGTGATCCATTGATTGCTTCGAACACCGGGGAGCCGTTTTTT.

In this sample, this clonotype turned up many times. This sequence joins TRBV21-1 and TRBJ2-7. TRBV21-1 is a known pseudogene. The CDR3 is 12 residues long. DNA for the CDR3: TGTGCCAGCAGCAAACCAGCCTACGAGCAGTACTTC. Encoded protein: CASSKPAYEQYF.

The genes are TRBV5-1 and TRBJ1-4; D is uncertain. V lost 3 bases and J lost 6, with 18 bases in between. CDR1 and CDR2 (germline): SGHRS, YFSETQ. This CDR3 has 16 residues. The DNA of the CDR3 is TGCGCCAGCAGCTCCGGCATCACACTGGAACATGAAAAACTGTTTTTT. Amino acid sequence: CASSSGITLEHEKLFF.

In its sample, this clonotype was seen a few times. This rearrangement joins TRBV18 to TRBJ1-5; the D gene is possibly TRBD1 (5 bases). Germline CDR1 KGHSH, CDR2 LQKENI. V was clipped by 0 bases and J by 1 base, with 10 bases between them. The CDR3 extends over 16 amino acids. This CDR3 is CASSPPGDLSNQPQHF. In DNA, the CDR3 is TGTGCCAGCTCACCACCGGGGGACCTGAGCAATCAGCCCCAGCATTTT.

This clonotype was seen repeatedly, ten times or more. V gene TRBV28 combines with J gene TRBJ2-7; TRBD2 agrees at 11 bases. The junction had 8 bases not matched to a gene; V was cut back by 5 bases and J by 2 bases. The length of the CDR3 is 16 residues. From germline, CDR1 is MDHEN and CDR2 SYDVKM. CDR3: CASSPLRLAGTYEQYF. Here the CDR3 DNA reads TGTGCCAGCAGTCCTCTTCGACTAGCGGGAACCTACGAGCAGTACTTC.

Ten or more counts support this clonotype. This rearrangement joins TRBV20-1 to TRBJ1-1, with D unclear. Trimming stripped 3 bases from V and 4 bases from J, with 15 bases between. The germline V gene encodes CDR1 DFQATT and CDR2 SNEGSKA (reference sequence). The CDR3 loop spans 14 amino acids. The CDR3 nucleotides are TGCAGTGCTAGCCCGGTTAAGTACGGCACTGAAGCTTTCTTT. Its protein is CSASPVKYGTEAFF.

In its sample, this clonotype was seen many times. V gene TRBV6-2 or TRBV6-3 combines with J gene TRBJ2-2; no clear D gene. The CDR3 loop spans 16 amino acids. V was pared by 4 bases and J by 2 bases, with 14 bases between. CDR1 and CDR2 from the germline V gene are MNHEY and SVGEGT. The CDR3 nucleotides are TGTGCCAGCAGTTTATCGATCGGACCAAACACCGGGGAGCTGTTTTTT. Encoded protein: CASSLSIGPNTGELFF.

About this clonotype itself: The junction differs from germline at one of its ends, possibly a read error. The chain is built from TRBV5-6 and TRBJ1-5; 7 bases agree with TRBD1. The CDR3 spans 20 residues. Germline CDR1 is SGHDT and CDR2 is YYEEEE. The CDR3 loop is CASSLVLPGTVIQSNRPQHF. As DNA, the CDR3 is TGTGCCAGCAGCTTGGTACTTCCTGGGACAGTTATCCAGAGCAATCGGCCCCAGCATTTT.

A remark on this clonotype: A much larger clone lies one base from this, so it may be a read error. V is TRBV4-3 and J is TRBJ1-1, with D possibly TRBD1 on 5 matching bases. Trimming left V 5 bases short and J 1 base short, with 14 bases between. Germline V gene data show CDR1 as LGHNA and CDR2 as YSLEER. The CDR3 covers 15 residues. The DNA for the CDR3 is TGCGCCAGCAGCGGAGAGGGACCGACGAACACTGAAGCTTTCTTT. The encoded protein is CASSGEGPTNTEAFF.

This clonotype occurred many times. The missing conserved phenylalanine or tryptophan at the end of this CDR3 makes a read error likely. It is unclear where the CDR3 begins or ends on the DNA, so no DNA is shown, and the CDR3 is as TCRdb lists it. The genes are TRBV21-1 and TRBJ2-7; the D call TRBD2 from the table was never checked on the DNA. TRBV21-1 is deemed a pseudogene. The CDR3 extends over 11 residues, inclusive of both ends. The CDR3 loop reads CASSKLRRGRL.

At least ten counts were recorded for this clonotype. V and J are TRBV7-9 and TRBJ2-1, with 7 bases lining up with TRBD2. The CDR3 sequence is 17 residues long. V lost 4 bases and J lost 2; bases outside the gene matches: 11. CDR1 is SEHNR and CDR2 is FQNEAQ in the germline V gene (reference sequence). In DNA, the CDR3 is TGTGCCAGCAGCTCAAGTAGCGGGCCCGAACCCTACAATGAGCAGTTCTTC. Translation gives CASSSSSGPEPYNEQFF.

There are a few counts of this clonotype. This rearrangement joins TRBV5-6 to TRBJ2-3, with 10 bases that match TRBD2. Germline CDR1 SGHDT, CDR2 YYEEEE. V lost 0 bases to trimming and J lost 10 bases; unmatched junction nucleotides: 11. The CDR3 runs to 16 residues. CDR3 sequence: CASSLGVAGGHRPQYF. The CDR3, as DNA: TGTGCCAGCAGCTTGGGTGTAGCGGGGGGCCATCGGCCGCAGTATTTT.

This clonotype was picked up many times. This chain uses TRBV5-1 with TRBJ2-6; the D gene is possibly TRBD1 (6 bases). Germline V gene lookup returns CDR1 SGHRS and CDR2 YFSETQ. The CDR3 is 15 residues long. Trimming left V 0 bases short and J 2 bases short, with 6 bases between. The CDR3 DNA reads TGCGCCAGCAGCTTGGACAGGGCTGGGGCCAACGTCCTGACTTTC. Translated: CASSLDRAGANVLTF.

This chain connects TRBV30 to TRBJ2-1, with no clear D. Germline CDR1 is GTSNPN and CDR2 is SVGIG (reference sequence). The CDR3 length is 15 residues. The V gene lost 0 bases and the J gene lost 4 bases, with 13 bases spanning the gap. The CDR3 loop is CAWSVLAEGYNEQFF. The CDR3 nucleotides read TGTGCCTGGAGTGTACTCGCGGAAGGGTACAATGAGCAGTTCTTC.

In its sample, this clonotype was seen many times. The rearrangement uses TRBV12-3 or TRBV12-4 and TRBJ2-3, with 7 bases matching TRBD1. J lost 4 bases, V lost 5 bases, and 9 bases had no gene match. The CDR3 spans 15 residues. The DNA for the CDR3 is TGTGCCAGCAGTGACAGGGATAGAAGCTCAGATACGCAGTATTTT. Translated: CASSDRDRSSDTQYF.

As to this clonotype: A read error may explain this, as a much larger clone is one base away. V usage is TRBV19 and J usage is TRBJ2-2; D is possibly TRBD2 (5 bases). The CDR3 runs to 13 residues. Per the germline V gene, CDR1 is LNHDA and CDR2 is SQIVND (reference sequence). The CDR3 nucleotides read TGTGCCAGTAGTATAGATTTGGCCGGGGAGCTGTCTTTT. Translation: CASSIDLAGELSF.

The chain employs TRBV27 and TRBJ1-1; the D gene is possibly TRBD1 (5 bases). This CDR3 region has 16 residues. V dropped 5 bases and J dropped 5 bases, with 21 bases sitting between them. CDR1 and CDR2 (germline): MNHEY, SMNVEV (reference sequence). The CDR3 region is CASSPATGLGPTEAFF. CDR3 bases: TGTGCCAGCAGTCCCGCGACGGGACTGGGGCCTACTGAAGCTTTCTTT.

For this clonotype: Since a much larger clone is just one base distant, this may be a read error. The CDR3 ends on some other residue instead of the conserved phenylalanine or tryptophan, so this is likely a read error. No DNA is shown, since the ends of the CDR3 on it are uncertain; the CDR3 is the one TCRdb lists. This CDR3 is CASSLGNQGRGFS. The chain employs TRBV12-3 or TRBV12-4 and TRBJ1-1; the table names TRBD1, a call not compared with the DNA. The CDR3 extends over 13 residues, inclusive of both ends.

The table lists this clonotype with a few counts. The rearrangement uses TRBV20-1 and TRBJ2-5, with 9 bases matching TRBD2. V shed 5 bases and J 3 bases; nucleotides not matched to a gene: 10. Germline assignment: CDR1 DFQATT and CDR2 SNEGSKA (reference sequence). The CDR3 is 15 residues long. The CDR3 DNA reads TGCAGTGCTTCCCCCCGGCTAGCGGGGAAAGAGACCCAGTACTTC. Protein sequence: CSASPRLAGKETQYF.

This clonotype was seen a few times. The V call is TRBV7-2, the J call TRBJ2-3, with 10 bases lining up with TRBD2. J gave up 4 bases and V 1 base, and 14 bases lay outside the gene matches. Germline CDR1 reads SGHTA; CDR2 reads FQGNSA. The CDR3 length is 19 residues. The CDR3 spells CASSLGPTEVAGGADTQYF. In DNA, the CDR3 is TGTGCCAGCAGCTTAGGGCCTACGGAGGTAGCGGGGGGTGCAGATACGCAGTATTTT. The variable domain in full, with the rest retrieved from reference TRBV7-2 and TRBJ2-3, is GAGVSQSPSNKVTEKGKDVELRCDPISGHTALYWYRQSLGQGLEFLIYFQGNSAPDKSGLPSDRFSAERTGGSVSTLTIQRTQQEDSAVYLCASSLGPTEVAGGADTQYFGPGTRLTVL.

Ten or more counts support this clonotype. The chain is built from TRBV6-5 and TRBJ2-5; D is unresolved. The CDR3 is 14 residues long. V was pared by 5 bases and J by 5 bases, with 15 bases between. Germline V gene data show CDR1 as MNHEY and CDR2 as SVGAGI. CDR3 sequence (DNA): TGTGCCAGCAGTCCCGGGTCTCCATGGGAGACCCAGTACTTC. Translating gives CASSPGSPWETQYF.

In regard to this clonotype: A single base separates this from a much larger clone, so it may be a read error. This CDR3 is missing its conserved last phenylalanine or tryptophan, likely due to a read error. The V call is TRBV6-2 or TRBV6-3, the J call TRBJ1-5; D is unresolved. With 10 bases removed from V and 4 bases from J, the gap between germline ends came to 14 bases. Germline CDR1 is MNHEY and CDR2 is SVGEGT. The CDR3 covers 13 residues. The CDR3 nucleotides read TGTGCCACCAACCGTGGAGGAAATCAGCCCCAGCATCTT. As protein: CATNRGGNQPQHL.

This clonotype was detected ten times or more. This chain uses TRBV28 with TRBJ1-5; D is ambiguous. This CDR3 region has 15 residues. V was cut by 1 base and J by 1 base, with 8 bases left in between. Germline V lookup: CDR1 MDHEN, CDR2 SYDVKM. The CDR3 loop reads CASSLSKISNQPQHF. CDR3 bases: TGTGCCAGCAGTTTATCAAAGATAAGCAATCAGCCCCAGCATTTT.

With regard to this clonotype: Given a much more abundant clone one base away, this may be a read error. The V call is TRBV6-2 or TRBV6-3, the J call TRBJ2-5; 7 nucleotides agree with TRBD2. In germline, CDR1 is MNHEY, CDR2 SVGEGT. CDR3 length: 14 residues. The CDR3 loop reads CASGYTGEGETQYF. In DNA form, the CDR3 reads TGTGCCAGCGGTTACACTGGGGAGGGAGAGACCCAGTACTTC.

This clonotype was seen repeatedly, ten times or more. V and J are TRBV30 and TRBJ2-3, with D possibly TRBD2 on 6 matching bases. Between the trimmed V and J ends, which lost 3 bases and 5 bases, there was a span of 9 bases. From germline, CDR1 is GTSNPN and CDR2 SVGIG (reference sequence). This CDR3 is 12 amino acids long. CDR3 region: CAWSDSGDTQYF. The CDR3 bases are TGTGCCTGGAGCGATAGCGGAGATACGCAGTATTTT.

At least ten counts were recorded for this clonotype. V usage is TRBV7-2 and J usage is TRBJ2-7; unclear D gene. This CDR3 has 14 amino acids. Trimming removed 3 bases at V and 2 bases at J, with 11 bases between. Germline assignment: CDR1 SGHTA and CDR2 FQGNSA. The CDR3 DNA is TGTGCCAGCAGCTTGGCAGGTGCGGCCTACGAGCAGTACTTC. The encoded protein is CASSLAGAAYEQYF. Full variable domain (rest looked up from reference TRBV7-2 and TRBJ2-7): GAGVSQSPSNKVTEKGKDVELRCDPISGHTALYWYRQSLGQGLEFLIYFQGNSAPDKSGLPSDRFSAERTGGSVSTLTIQRTQQEDSAVYLCASSLAGAAYEQYFGPGTRLTVT.